This T cell receptor (beta chain) is drawn from a study of cytomegalovirus exposure and HLA in healthy donors. Findings and limits, study-wide: CMV serostatus was the only immune exposure information that was available. It was in a later analysis that TCR association rates were seen to vary by HLA locus, highest for DRB1 and lowest for HLA-C. For most TCR beta V segments, an earlier analysis put the productive rate at about 90% or about 30% of the time.

V gave up 4 bases and J gave up 0 bases, with 6 bases separating them. The CDR3 runs to 13 residues. The germline V gene encodes CDR1 SGHKS and CDR2 YYEKEE (reference sequence). Remarks on this clone: The antigen is undetermined.

PCR involved 60 Vbeta and 13 Jbeta primers. TCRdb's copy holds only in-frame clones and misses some; the assay was immunoSEQ multiplex PCR. The sample lists about 98,000 clones; around 80% were seen once. Sequencing used PBMCs. The J gene is TRBJ2-3, the V gene TRBV5-5; D unresolved. This sequence originates from a man aged 60-69 years in good health and CMV-seropositive. The CDR3 nucleotides are TGTGCCAGCAGCCCACACAGCACAGATACGCAGTATTTT. Its protein product is CASSPHSTDTQYF.